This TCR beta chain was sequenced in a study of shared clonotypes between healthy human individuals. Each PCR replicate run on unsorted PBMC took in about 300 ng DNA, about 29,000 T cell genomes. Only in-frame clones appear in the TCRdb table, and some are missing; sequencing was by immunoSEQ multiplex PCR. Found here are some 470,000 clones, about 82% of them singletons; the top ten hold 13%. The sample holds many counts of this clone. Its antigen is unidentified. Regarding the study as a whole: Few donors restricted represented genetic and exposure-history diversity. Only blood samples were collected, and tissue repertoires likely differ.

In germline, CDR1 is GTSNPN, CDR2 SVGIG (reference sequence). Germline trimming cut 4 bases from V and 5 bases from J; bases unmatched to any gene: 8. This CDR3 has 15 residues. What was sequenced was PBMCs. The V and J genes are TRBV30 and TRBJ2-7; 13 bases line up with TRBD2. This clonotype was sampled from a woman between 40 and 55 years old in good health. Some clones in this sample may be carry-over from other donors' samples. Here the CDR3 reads CAWTSGLAGEDEQYF. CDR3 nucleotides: TGTGCCTGGACCAGTGGACTAGCGGGAGAGGACGAGCAGTACTTC. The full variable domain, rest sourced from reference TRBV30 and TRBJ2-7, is SQTIHQWPATLVQPVGSPLSLECTVEGTSNPNLYWYRQAAGRGLQLLFYSVGIGQISSEVPQNLSASRPQDRQFILSSKKLLLSDSGFYLCAWTSGLAGEDEQYFGPGTRLTVT.